These 14 T cell receptor beta chains share one sample of origin, sequenced in a study of cytomegalovirus exposure and HLA in healthy donors. PCR primers comprised 60 Vbeta and 13 Jbeta primers. Profiling relied on immunoSEQ multiplex PCR, and the TCRdb table lists in-frame clones only, not all of them. The profile shows approximately 100,000 clones, roughly 76% of them singletons. Sample: PBMCs. These receptors originate from a woman between 45 and 65 years old in good health and CMV-seropositive.

The chain uses TRBV13 and TRBJ2-3, with 9 bases fitting TRBD1. The J segment lost 2 bases and the V segment lost 0 bases, leaving 3 bases of the junction unmatched. In germline, CDR1 is PRHDT, CDR2 FYEKMQ (reference sequence). The length of the CDR3 is 16 residues. Written as DNA, the CDR3 is TGTGCCAGCAGCTTAGGGGACAGGGGTCCCACAGATACGCAGTATTTT. It yields the protein CASSLGDRGPTDTQYF. The whole variable domain, filled in from reference TRBV13 and TRBJ2-3, reads AAGVIQSPRHLIKEKRETATLKCYPIPRHDTVYWYQQGPGQDPQFLISFYEKMQSDKGSIPDRFSAQQFSDYHSELNMSSLELGDSALYFCASSLGDRGPTDTQYFGPGTRLTVL.

The chain is built from TRBV5-8 and TRBJ2-1; the D gene could be TRBD1 or TRBD2 (5 bases each). Germline-derived CDR1 and CDR2 are SGHTS and YDEGEE. CDR3 size: 14 residues. V gave up 4 bases and J gave up 4 bases, with 12 bases separating them. This CDR3 reads CASSVGRVYNEQFF. For the CDR3, the DNA is TGTGCCAGCAGCGTGGGACGGGTATACAATGAGCAGTTCTTC.

This clone was counted a few times. This chain uses TRBV5-6 with TRBJ2-5; D unresolved. The CDR3 extends over 14 amino acids. The ends were cut back, 2 bases at V and 2 bases at J, with 10 bases in the middle. Per the germline V gene, CDR1 is SGHDT and CDR2 is YYEEEE. The CDR3 DNA reads TGTGCCAGCAGCTTCGGCGGAACACAAGAGACCCAGTACTTC. Translation: CASSFGGTQETQYF.

The chain is built from TRBV5-4 and TRBJ1-4, with a tentative D call TRBD1 (6 bases). V gave up 3 bases and J gave up 7 bases, with 13 bases separating them. This CDR3 comprises 14 residues. CDR1 SGHNT and CDR2 YYREEE come from the germline V gene (reference sequence). For the CDR3, the DNA is TGTGCCAGCAGCTCAGGGGAAGTGGGTGAAAAACTGTTTTTT. Protein product: CASSSGEVGEKLFF.

This clone was seen just once. The V call is TRBV5-1, the J call TRBJ2-7, with unresolved D. Trimming cost V 1 base and J 2 bases, with 7 bases left between them. CDR1 SGHRS and CDR2 YFSETQ come from the germline V gene. The CDR3 covers 13 residues. This chain's CDR3 is CASSLSGTYEQYF. The DNA of the CDR3 is TGCGCCAGCAGCTTGTCCGGTACCTACGAGCAGTACTTC.

The chain is built from TRBV2 and TRBJ2-5; a possible D gene is TRBD1 (5 bases). The germline V gene has CDR1 SNHLY and CDR2 FYNNEI. Between the trimmed V and J ends, which lost 1 base and 4 bases, there was a span of 13 bases. This CDR3 spans 15 amino acids. Here the CDR3 reads CASSEGVYRGETQYF. CDR3 in DNA: TGTGCCAGCAGTGAAGGCGTATATAGGGGAGAGACCCAGTACTTC.

Only a few counts were recorded for this clone. The chain has TRBV7-9 and TRBJ2-5; D is perhaps TRBD2 (6 bases). From germline, CDR1 is SEHNR and CDR2 FQNEAQ (reference sequence). This CDR3 is 17 amino acids long. Trimming removed 1 base from V and 0 bases from J, with 15 bases in between. The CDR3 DNA follows: TGTGCCAGCAGCTTAGGCCGGGTCGGGGGAAACCAAGAGACCCAGTACTTC. The encoded protein is CASSLGRVGGNQETQYF.

The chain recombines TRBV29-1 with TRBJ1-1; TRBD1 matches at 7 bases. This CDR3 comprises 13 residues. Germline V gene sequence: CDR1 SQVTM, CDR2 ANQGSEA. The ends lost 7 bases at V and 8 bases at J; junction bases unmatched: 13. The chain's CDR3 is CSAWDRSPREAFF. In nucleotides, the CDR3 is TGCAGCGCTTGGGACAGATCGCCTCGGGAAGCTTTCTTT.

The chain carries TRBV18 and TRBJ2-7; no definite D call. The CDR3 runs 13 residues. Germline values: CDR1 KGHSH, CDR2 LQKENI. Trimming cost V 5 bases and J 5 bases, with 13 bases left between them. The CDR3 here is CASSATTPHEQYF. For the CDR3, the DNA is TGTGCCAGCTCAGCTACCACCCCCCACGAGCAGTACTTC.

J is TRBJ2-3 and V is TRBV6-8; 15 bases are shared with TRBD2. The ends lost 2 bases at V and 3 bases at J; junction bases unmatched: 9. This CDR3 contains 19 residues. CDR1 is MNHGY and CDR2 is SAAAGT in the germline V gene. Here the CDR3 DNA reads TGTGCCAGCAGTTACCCCGGACTAGCGGGAGGGCCGGGAACAGATACGCAGTATTTT. Its protein is CASSYPGLAGGPGTDTQYF.

This clone was seen only once. The V gene is TRBV5-1, the J gene TRBJ2-7; possible D gene TRBD2, 6 bases. V shed 2 bases and J shed 3 bases, with 27 bases lying between them. The CDR3 has 19 amino acids. Germline V gene data show CDR1 as SGHRS and CDR2 as YFSETQ. CDR3 sequence: CASSFRSPTTSNYDYEQYF. The CDR3 region has the DNA TGCGCCAGCAGCTTTCGTTCCCCTACCACTAGCAATTATGACTACGAGCAGTACTTC.

The CDR3, as DNA: TGTGCCAGCAGCTGGGGGGCTAGCGGGAGTCGGCACACTGATACGCAGTATTTT. Amino acid sequence: CASSWGASGSRHTDTQYF. The chain recombines TRBV7-8 with TRBJ2-3; 10 bases map to TRBD2. The CDR3 contains 18 residues. Losses at the gene ends were 4 bases for V and 6 bases for J; bases not matched to a gene: 16. The V gene's germline CDR1 is SGHVS and CDR2 FQNEAQ.

This chain links TRBV7-6 with TRBJ1-2; D possibly corresponds to TRBD1 (6 bases). The germline CDR1 and CDR2 sequences are SGHVS and FNYEAQ. The CDR3 runs 16 residues. V lost 1 base, J lost 1 base, and 13 bases lay in between. DNA for the CDR3: TGTGCCAGCAGCTTAGGCCAACAGGGATTTAACTATGGCTACACCTTC. Protein product: CASSLGQQGFNYGYTF.

About this clone itself: The sample has other DNA sequences that encode this CDR3 too. This chain connects TRBV18 to TRBJ2-1; 10 positions agree with TRBD2. The J segment lost 4 bases and the V segment lost 3 bases, leaving 3 bases of the junction unmatched. The CDR3 is 15 residues long. CDR1 KGHSH and CDR2 LQKENI come from the germline V gene. The CDR3 protein is CASSPLAGEYNEQFF. The CDR3 DNA reads TGTGCCAGCTCACCGCTAGCGGGGGAATACAATGAGCAGTTCTTC.